This paragraph reports one TCR beta chain. Antigen unknown. The sample comes from a study of T cell responses to AZD1222 COVID-19 vaccine. General study results and limits: In a largely white British group with more females than males, clonal diversity was possibly underestimated. There were vaccine-associated CD4 TCRs across spike, dominant at 160-218 and 743-854. Reports indicate that nearly half of spike-specific TCRs are directed at unmutated variant regions. When two AZD1222 doses had been given, Spike-specific TCR breadth and depth rose.

Some clones are missing from TCRdb's copy, which holds only in-frame ones; the method was immunoSEQ multiplex PCR. Found here are about 260,000 clones, 93% of them singletons; the top ten hold around 0.5%. Germline values: CDR1 LNHDA, CDR2 SQIVND (reference sequence). The CDR3 is made up of 14 amino acids. The trim removed 10 bases at V and 6 bases at J, leaving 11 bases unmatched. This chain connects TRBV19 to TRBJ1-5, with 8 bases matching TRBD1. The sample was peripheral blood, taken on day 0 of AZD1222 vaccination. The sequence was collected from an adult in good health. The CDR3 loop reads CATTTGGRFQPQHF. In DNA, the CDR3 is TGTGCCACCACAACAGGGGGTAGGTTTCAGCCCCAGCATTTT. Full variable domain (remainder filled in from reference TRBV19 and TRBJ1-5): DGGITQSPKYLFRKEGQNVTLSCEQNLNHDAMYWYRQDPGQGLRLIYYSQIVNDFQKGDIAEGYSVSREKKESFPLTVTSAQKNPTAFYLCATTTGGRFQPQHFGDGTRLSIL.